The 6 T cell receptor beta chains listed next were all sequenced from one sample in a study of brain T cells in children with intractable seizures. The repertoire was sequenced with immunoSEQ multiplex PCR; TCRdb's copy has only in-frame clones and lacks some. The sample gives 340,000 or so clones, 85% to 95% of which show up once; roughly 5.7% is in the top ten. Time point of the sample: blood from clinic visit 5 months post-surgery; TSC patient then seizure free. Sample: peripheral blood, taken more than 4 months after surgery. The receptors shown here come from a boy under three years old with tuberous sclerosis and intractable seizures.

The chain links TRBV23-1 to TRBJ2-7; weak D call: TRBD1 (6 bases). TRBV23-1 is recorded as an ORF, its role being uncertain. V lost 6 bases to trimming and J lost 3 bases, with 24 bases between them. The CDR3 covers 17 residues. CDR3 region: CASRHSQNRVLYYEQYF. CDR3 DNA sequence: TGCGCCAGCAGACACTCCCAAAACAGGGTCCTCTACTACGAGCAGTACTTC.

The chain links TRBV27 to TRBJ1-5, with D tentatively TRBD1 (5 bases). V was trimmed by 4 bases and J by 1 base, leaving 8 bases between them. The CDR3 loop spans 14 amino acids. Germline assignment: CDR1 MNHEY and CDR2 SMNVEV (reference sequence). CDR3 DNA sequence: TGTGCCAGCAGTTGGCGGGGGAGCAATCAGCCCCAGCATTTT. Protein: CASSWRGSNQPQHF.

Here the CDR3 DNA reads TGTGCCAGCAGCCTAGAGGGGGATCCGAAAGCTTTCTTT. Protein: CASSLEGDPKAFF. The rearrangement links TRBV3-1 (or the pseudogene TRBV3-2) to TRBJ1-1, with D perhaps matching TRBD1 (6 bases). Germline loops: CDR1 LGHDT, CDR2 YNNKEL (reference sequence). The CDR3 is 13 amino acids. V was trimmed by 4 bases and J by 9 bases, leaving 15 bases between them.

This rearrangement joins TRBV7-9 to TRBJ1-2; D is perhaps TRBD1 (6 bases). Trimming left V 0 bases short and J 8 bases short, with 16 bases between. CDR1 is SEHNR, CDR2 FQNEAQ, per germline (reference sequence). The CDR3 runs to 15 residues. CDR3 in DNA: TGTGCCAGCAGCTTAGCGGTGGGGGGCGCTAGAGGCTACACCTTC. Translation: CASSLAVGGARGYTF.

The chain recombines TRBV12-3 or TRBV12-4 with TRBJ2-7; TRBD2 might be the D (5 bases). This CDR3 region has 12 residues. Trimming took off 6 bases at V and 8 bases at J, with 14 bases between the two ends. CDR3 residues: CASSRDVAKQYF. CDR3 in DNA: TGTGCCAGCAGCCGGGATGTAGCCAAGCAGTACTTC.

The chain has TRBV5-6 and TRBJ1-1; no definite D call. Germline V gene lookup returns CDR1 SGHDT and CDR2 YYEEEE. The CDR3 consists of 11 residues. V was trimmed by 6 bases and J by 6 bases, leaving 9 bases between them. The CDR3 protein is CASTVLPEAFF. The CDR3 DNA reads as TGTGCCAGCACCGTATTACCTGAAGCTTTCTTT.